The source of this T cell receptor beta chain is a study of blood T cell repertoires in COVID-19. Looking at the study overall: Some COVID-19 samples were acute and others convalescent; all came from the United States, Italy and Spain.

Per the authors' pipeline: Amplified reference gene primers provided the basis for estimating nucleated cell counts. The assay was immunoSEQ multiplex PCR, and TCRdb's table has in-frame clones only and misses some. V, J and clone size reflect that table, while D and trimming were determined from the DNA. In the table there are tens of thousands of clones, approximately 80% of which are singletons. Trimming stripped 5 bases from V and 3 bases from J, with 11 bases between. CDR1 and CDR2 (germline): MDHEN, SYDVKM. The CDR3 runs 13 residues. Sequenced input: peripheral blood. The V and J genes are TRBV28 and TRBJ2-7, with D possibly matching TRBD2 (5 bases). The receptor was derived from a human donor in a cohort sampled during active COVID-19. The CDR3 spells CASSRASSYEQYF. CDR3 nucleotide sequence: TGTGCCAGCAGTAGAGCTAGCAGCTACGAGCAGTACTTC.